This TCR beta chain is from a study of CXCR3-negative and CXCR3-positive naive CD8 T cells. Regarding the study as a whole: Memory CD8+ cells showed much lower diversity, while both naive subsets were comparably high.

Worth noting for this clonotype: The antigen is undetermined.

5' RACE with UMI labels generated the TRB cDNA libraries. TCRdb reprocessed the 5' RACE reads, keeping one entry per CDR3 protein, no DNA. The sample totals 55,000 to 70,000 distinct CDR3 sequences; its top ten clones hold around a quarter. Per the germline V gene, CDR1 is ENHRY and CDR2 is SYGVKD. The CDR3 has 14 residues. The TCR originated in a human donor in good health. Some clones in this sample may be carry-over from other donors' samples. Sequenced: memory CD8+ T cells from blood. This chain connects TRBV10-3 to TRBJ2-5; TCRdb proposes TRBD2, but this gene call is untestable without DNA. The CDR3 sequence is CAISGEGLKETQYF.